The 29 T cell receptor beta chains given below trace back to one sample, sequenced in a study of shared clonotypes between healthy human individuals. TCRdb's copy holds only in-frame clones and misses some; the assay was immunoSEQ multiplex PCR. The sample has over a million clones; around 97% are singletons. Sample: naive CD4+ T cells sorted from blood. Specified subset: CD45RA+ positively selected. Every receptor here comes from a man aged 25-40 years in good health.

The rearrangement joins TRBV25-1 to TRBJ2-1, with a tentative D call TRBD1 (5 bases). The CDR3 is made up of 16 amino acids. The V and J ends lost 1 base and 5 bases respectively, with 15 bases between them. Germline V gene lookup returns CDR1 MGHDK and CDR2 SYGVNS. Written as DNA, the CDR3 is TGTGCCAGCAGTGAATCAGGGTTCTGGGTTGACAATGAGCAGTTCTTC. Protein: CASSESGFWVDNEQFF.

To note about this clone: One junction end does not reproduce the germline sequence, and a read error may be involved. The J gene is TRBJ2-3, the V gene TRBV7-7, with unresolved D. Germline assignment: CDR1 SSHAT and CDR2 FNYEAQ (reference sequence). The CDR3 totals 14 residues. The CDR3 DNA sequence: TGTGCTAGCAGCTTAGATATGTGGAAAGATACGCAGTATTTT. Residues: CASSLDMWKDTQYF.

J is TRBJ2-7 and V is TRBV27; 10 nucleotides match TRBD1. V shed 8 bases and J 0 bases; nucleotides not matched to a gene: 10. This CDR3 is built from 16 residues. CDR1 and CDR2 from the germline V gene are MNHEY and SMNVEV (reference sequence). The CDR3 sequence: CASQRTGGYSSYEQYF. For the CDR3, the DNA is TGTGCCAGCCAACGGACAGGGGGTTACAGCTCCTACGAGCAGTACTTC.

This clone was seen only once. The J gene is TRBJ2-5, the V gene TRBV4-1; D unclear. V lost 1 base to trimming and J lost 5 bases, with 8 bases between them. The germline V gene encodes CDR1 MGHRA and CDR2 YSYEKL. The CDR3 runs to 13 residues. CDR3 DNA: TGCGCCAGCAGCCAAGGGGTTCAGGAGACCCAGTACTTC. Its protein is CASSQGVQETQYF.

The rearrangement joins TRBV18 to TRBJ2-7; maybe TRBD2 (5 bases). Trimming took 3 bases from V and 0 from J, leaving 9 bases between them. The germline V gene encodes CDR1 KGHSH and CDR2 LQKENI. The CDR3 extends over 14 amino acids. CDR3 region: CASSPRVSSYEQYF. Here the CDR3 DNA reads TGTGCCAGCTCACCGAGGGTTAGCTCCTACGAGCAGTACTTC.

As for this clone: Other DNA sequences in this specimen translate into the identical CDR3. The chain is built from TRBV6-1 and TRBJ2-7; D is perhaps TRBD1 (5 bases). The CDR3 loop spans 13 amino acids. The V gene lost 3 bases and the J gene lost 1 base, with 7 bases spanning the gap. Germline V gives CDR1 MNHNS, CDR2 SASEGT. The CDR3 loop reads CASSDRVSYEQYF. The CDR3 DNA reads TGTGCCAGCAGTGACAGGGTGTCCTACGAGCAGTACTTC.

The chain links TRBV5-1 to TRBJ2-5, with no clear D. Germline V CDR1 and CDR2: SGHRS, YFSETQ. With 7 bases removed from V and 7 bases from J, the gap between germline ends came to 14 bases. The CDR3 contains 12 residues. The CDR3 spells CASEEQSGTQYF. The CDR3 DNA reads as TGCGCCAGCGAGGAGCAGTCCGGGACCCAGTACTTC.

The chain couples TRBV7-3 to TRBJ2-5; either TRBD1 or TRBD2 may fit D (5 bases each). V was trimmed by 5 bases and J by 4 bases, leaving 11 bases between them. From germline, CDR1 is SGHTA and CDR2 FQGTGA. The CDR3 covers 13 residues. The CDR3 DNA reads TGTGCCAGCAGCCCAACAGGAGGAGAGACCCAGTACTTC. Translation: CASSPTGGETQYF.

The J gene is TRBJ2-3, the V gene TRBV4-1; possibly TRBD1 or TRBD2 for D (5 bases each). Germline V gene data show CDR1 as MGHRA and CDR2 as YSYEKL. V was pared by 5 bases and J by 1 base, with 13 bases between. The CDR3 totals 15 residues. Written as DNA, the CDR3 is TGCGCCAGCAGCGGGGGTAGCCGACGCACAGATACGCAGTATTTT. Translated: CASSGGSRRTDTQYF.

The J gene is TRBJ2-5, the V gene TRBV18; 11 bases map to TRBD2. The J segment lost 1 base and the V segment lost 0 bases, leaving 4 bases of the junction unmatched. This CDR3 contains 17 residues. CDR1 and CDR2 from the germline V gene are KGHSH and LQKENI. CDR3 residues: CASSPPASGRSQETQYF. In DNA, the CDR3 is TGTGCCAGCTCACCACCCGCTAGCGGGAGGTCCCAAGAGACCCAGTACTTC.

The gene calls are TRBV5-1 and TRBJ2-3; the match to TRBD1 covers 10 bases. Germline V lookup: CDR1 SGHRS, CDR2 YFSETQ. V trimming: 3 bases; J trimming: 3 bases; junction bases outside the gene matches: 10. The CDR3 totals 17 residues. CDR3 protein: CASSWSPGTGVTDTQYF. The DNA of the CDR3 is TGCGCCAGCAGCTGGAGTCCCGGGACAGGGGTAACAGATACGCAGTATTTT.

The chain uses TRBV27 and TRBJ2-5; 10 bases line up with TRBD2. Germline V CDR1 and CDR2: MNHEY, SMNVEV (reference sequence). J was trimmed by 4 bases and V by 0 bases; bases with no gene match: 2. This CDR3 comprises 15 residues. In DNA, the CDR3 is TGTGCCAGCAGTTTATCCCGACTAGCGGGAGAGACCCAGTACTTC. Its translation: CASSLSRLAGETQYF.

The chain has TRBV6-5 and TRBJ1-2; D perhaps matches TRBD1 (5 bases). Germline lookup yields CDR1 MNHEY and CDR2 SVGAGI. V lost 5 bases and J 8 bases, leaving 9 bases between the germline ends. The CDR3 spans 11 residues. This CDR3 reads CASSRGGGYTF. The CDR3 DNA follows: TGTGCCAGCAGTCGGGGCGGCGGCTACACCTTC.

The CDR3 nucleotides are TGTGCCAGCAGCTTAGAAAGGGGCACCCCCCTTTCCGGCGAGCAGTACTTC. Its protein is CASSLERGTPLSGEQYF. The genes are TRBV13 and TRBJ2-7, with D possibly being TRBD1 (5 bases). CDR1 is PRHDT and CDR2 is FYEKMQ in the germline V gene (reference sequence). The length of the CDR3 is 17 residues. The V gene lost 1 base and the J gene lost 6 bases, with 22 bases spanning the gap.

In regard to this clone: The germline gene is not matched at one end of the junction; a read error may be the cause. This rearrangement joins TRBV30 to TRBJ2-1, with 7 bases identical to TRBD2. Germline assignment: CDR1 GTSNPN and CDR2 SVGIG (reference sequence). The CDR3 extends over 14 amino acids. CDR3 bases: TGTGCCCTTAAACCGACTAGCCGGTACAGTGAGCAGTTCTTC. This codes for CALKPTSRYSEQFF.

The rearrangement uses TRBV7-2 and TRBJ2-1; 9 nucleotides match TRBD2. CDR3 length equals 16 residues. From germline, CDR1 is SGHTA and CDR2 FQGNSA. The ends lost 3 bases at V and 7 bases at J; junction bases unmatched: 10. CDR3 coding DNA: TGTGCCAGCAGCTTCGATGGTGCGGGAGGGGGTAATGAGCAGTTCTTC. Translating gives CASSFDGAGGGNEQFF.

This clone appeared once. The chain combines TRBV7-8 with TRBJ2-7; weak D call: TRBD2 (6 bases). Trimming took 5 bases from V and 2 from J, leaving 10 bases between them. CDR1 is SGHVS, CDR2 FQNEAQ, per germline. The CDR3 consists of 13 residues. Here the CDR3 DNA reads TGTGCCAGCAGCAGTAGACTAGCCTACGAGCAGTACTTC. This sequence encodes CASSSRLAYEQYF.

The chain uses TRBV6-5 and TRBJ2-7, with D perhaps assigned TRBD1 or TRBD2 (5 bases each). V lost 0 bases and J lost 2, with 14 bases in between. In germline, CDR1 is MNHEY, CDR2 SVGAGI. This CDR3 is 16 amino acids long. In DNA form, the CDR3 reads TGTGCCAGCAGTTACTCGATATTGGGGGTCACCTACGAGCAGTACTTC. Translation gives CASSYSILGVTYEQYF.

On this clone itself: This specimen includes other DNA sequences encoding the same CDR3. This chain joins TRBV6-5 and TRBJ2-5, with D possibly being TRBD1 or TRBD2 (5 bases each). The germline CDR1 and CDR2 sequences are MNHEY and SVGAGI. Trimming removed 6 bases from V and 1 base from J, with 9 bases in between. The CDR3 is made up of 13 amino acids. The CDR3 spells CASRRGVQETQYF. The CDR3 coding sequence is TGTGCCAGCAGGAGGGGCGTCCAAGAGACCCAGTACTTC.

The chain links TRBV10-3 to TRBJ2-1; D remains ambiguous. Trimming removed 3 bases from V and 2 bases from J, with 5 bases in between. Germline V gene lookup returns CDR1 ENHRY and CDR2 SYGVKD. The CDR3 loop spans 13 amino acids. The CDR3 coding sequence is TGTGCCATCAGTGACCAAACCTACAATGAGCAGTTCTTC. This codes for CAISDQTYNEQFF.

The gene calls are TRBV27 and TRBJ2-1; possible D gene TRBD2, 5 bases. Germline V CDR1 and CDR2: MNHEY, SMNVEV (reference sequence). This CDR3 contains 16 residues. Trimming cost V 5 bases and J 3 bases, with 17 bases left between them. The DNA for the CDR3 is TGTGCCAGCAGTCAGACGTTAGGACTCGGCTACAATGAGCAGTTCTTC. Encoded protein: CASSQTLGLGYNEQFF.

V and J are TRBV29-1 and TRBJ2-7; D ambiguous. Germline loops: CDR1 SQVTM, CDR2 ANQGSEA. V dropped 6 bases and J dropped 2 bases, with 11 bases sitting between them. There are 12 residues in the CDR3. The CDR3 sequence: CSVLKGAYEQYF. DNA of the CDR3: TGCAGCGTGTTGAAGGGCGCCTACGAGCAGTACTTC.

The chain uses TRBV19 and TRBJ2-1, with 8 positions matching TRBD2. Germline V gene sequence: CDR1 LNHDA, CDR2 SQIVND (reference sequence). The CDR3 consists of 15 residues. With 6 bases clipped from V and 7 bases from J, the junction kept 11 bases outside the gene matches. The CDR3 loop is CASSQTSGGGNEQFF. Written as DNA, the CDR3 is TGTGCCAGTAGCCAAACTAGCGGAGGGGGGAATGAGCAGTTCTTC.

This clone was observed a single time. The J gene is TRBJ2-1, the V gene TRBV29-1; 10 nucleotides line up with TRBD2. V was pared by 2 bases and J by 9 bases, with 7 bases of the junction left unmatched. The CDR3 has 14 amino acids. Germline V CDR1 and CDR2: SQVTM, ANQGSEA. CDR3 nucleotide sequence: TGCAGCGTTGAACTAGCGGGAGTAGGGGGTGAGCAGTTCTTC. The encoded protein is CSVELAGVGGEQFF.

This clone showed up just once. This chain uses TRBV10-3 with TRBJ1-2; 11 positions agree with TRBD1. The V gene's germline CDR1 is ENHRY and CDR2 SYGVKD. Trimming at V came to 8 bases and at J to 1 base, leaving 12 bases not matched to a gene. The CDR3 sequence is 17 residues long. The CDR3 sequence: CAIAGTDRGLINYGYTF. The CDR3 nucleotides read TGTGCCATCGCGGGGACGGACAGGGGGCTAATTAACTATGGCTACACCTTC.

The chain uses TRBV19 and TRBJ2-3; 8 nucleotides line up with TRBD1. V lost 5 bases to trimming and J lost 3 bases; unmatched junction nucleotides: 7. CDR1 and CDR2 from the germline V gene are LNHDA and SQIVND (reference sequence). The CDR3 totals 15 residues. In DNA, the CDR3 is TGTGCCAGTAGTCTCCCACAGGGGGTAACAGATACGCAGTATTTT. Protein sequence: CASSLPQGVTDTQYF.

V is TRBV29-1 and J is TRBJ2-7; D is unclear. This CDR3 region has 11 residues. Germline V CDR1 and CDR2: SQVTM, ANQGSEA. Trimming cost V 6 bases and J 4 bases, with 10 bases left between them. The DNA for the CDR3 is TGCAGCGTAACAGCCTTATACGAGCAGTACTTC. This codes for CSVTALYEQYF.

V gene TRBV7-2 combines with J gene TRBJ2-7; 13 bases match TRBD2. Germline CDR1 reads SGHTA; CDR2 reads FQGNSA. This CDR3 region has 18 residues. The junction had 6 bases not matched to a gene; V was cut back by 1 base and J by 0 bases. The CDR3 region has the DNA TGTGCCAGCAGCTTAGTTCGACTAGCGGGAGGTTTCTCCTACGAGCAGTACTTC. Translating it yields CASSLVRLAGGFSYEQYF.

The V gene is TRBV2, the J gene TRBJ2-7; 8 bases align to TRBD2. This CDR3 is 17 amino acids long. Per the germline V gene, CDR1 is SNHLY and CDR2 is FYNNEI. Unmatched junction bases numbered 9, after V lost 1 base and J lost 1 base. Here the CDR3 reads CASSEEPSGFRSYEQYF. CDR3 DNA: TGTGCCAGCAGTGAAGAGCCTAGCGGGTTTCGATCCTACGAGCAGTACTTC.